These 2 T cell receptor beta chains came from one sample sequenced in a study of blood T cells in healthy people across ages. Together with a sample-barcoded 5' primer, a J-beta primer mix was included in a second PCR lasting about 7 to 12 cycles. TCRdb re-analysed the 5' RACE reads in MiXCR, keeping a single row per CDR3 protein. The sample lists about 840,000 distinct CDR3 sequences, about 28% occurring once. In addition, the sample was reused for a study of T cells of mothers and their children.

Sequencing input: blood. The receptors derive from a woman aged 40 to 55 in good health.

This clonotype was seen at least ten times. The chain links TRBV20-1 to TRBJ2-4, with D tentatively TRBD1 or TRBD2 (5 bases each). Germline V CDR1 and CDR2: DFQATT, SNEGSKA (reference sequence). This CDR3 region has 18 residues. V lost 0 bases to trimming and J lost 0 bases, with 18 bases between them. CDR3 amino acids: CSARDLGTRLLAKNIQYF. The DNA of the CDR3 is TGCAGTGCTAGAGATCTTGGGACGAGACTTTTAGCCAAAAACATTCAGTACTTC.

Remarks on this clonotype: An end of the junction differs from the germline gene, which may be a read error. V gene TRBV7-2 combines with J gene TRBJ2-1; TRBD2 matches at 7 bases. The CDR3 runs to 14 residues. The germline gives CDR1 SGHTA, CDR2 FQGNSA. CDR3 coding DNA: TGTGCCAGCAGCAGACTAGCCGTCTACGATGAGCAGTTCTTC. It specifies CASSRLAVYDEQFF.